This entry concerns a single TCR beta chain. What antigen it recognizes has not been identified. No quality values exist for individual bases; no much larger clone is one base distant. The data are from a study of shared clonotypes between healthy human individuals (dated by TCRdb to 2020 to 2022). About the full investigation: The cohort included three men and a couple of women between 18 and 49 years of age. Different laboratories and diverse techniques were used to prepare libraries and sequence TCR repertoires, to increase sequencing depth and limit assay-specific biases. For each donor, CD4 naive and CD4 memory were each run on three plates, CD8 naive on two plates, and CD8 memory on one plate. Leukapheresis yielded between about 0.8 and 9.5 billion PBMCs per donor. The study deeply sequenced blood TCR repertoires of five healthy adults to estimate repertoire size and the extent of clonotype sharing between individuals.

The CDR3, cysteine through phenylalanine, is 15 amino acids long. Solely the CDR3 DNA is kept, with 45 bases framed from the first base. The germline V gene (reference sequence) specifies SEHNR as CDR1 and FQNEAQ as CDR2. The junction shows trimming of 1 base on V and 3 bases on J, plus 12 bases between the germline ends. CD8 naive samples were CD45RO-negative cells positively selected for CCR7, giving a CD45RA+CCR7+ population that excluded TemRA cells. Healthy HIV-negative adults with no recently reported acute infections or vaccinations were included as donors. Every donor was a Caucasian adult living in Nashville, Tennessee, USA. After blood collection by leukapheresis, PBMCs were isolated using Ficoll-Histopaque density gradient centrifugation and then cryopreserved in the vapor phase of liquid nitrogen. Analytical flow cytometry was used to check the purity and quantity of each magnetically sorted T cell population. Each sorted fraction had its genomic DNA isolated and then quantified by UV absorbance on a Nanodrop 2000c.

What the work shows at the level of the full study, not this receptor alone: Rarefaction of sorted-subset datasets indicated incomplete sequencing despite the large sequencing depth. Naive subsets generally had larger estimated clonotype richness than memory subsets. Compared with non-shared clonotypes, the clonotypes found in all four sorted-subset donors had higher generation probabilities. Pairwise subsampling indicated that sequencing depth was expected to affect the degree of clonotype sharing among donors. Sampling was restricted to blood, and TCR repertoires in tissues likely differ from the TCR repertoires found in blood. About 4.5% of naive CD4, 3.5% of naive CD8, about 2.4% of memory CD4, and approximately 0.39% of memory CD8 clonotypes were shared across a few donors. The genetic and exposure-history diversity represented was limited by the small number of donors.

TCR CDR3 regions were amplified from genomic DNA by multiplex PCR using the deep immunoSEQ assay. For each cell subset, the extracted genomic DNA was distributed evenly across all wells of several immunoSEQ 96-well plates, and each plate served as one replicate. For sorted subsets, around 200 ng genomic DNA, equal to 25,000 to 35,000 T cell genomes, was loaded into each replicate PCR. Purified libraries were measured with a Qubit 3.0 fluorometer, size-checked on a Bioanalyzer 2100, and measured again with the KAPA Library Quantification kit. Every immunoSEQ 96-well plate was sequenced on a separate single-read 150-cycle Illumina NextSeq 550 flow cell. The authors processed their data as follows. Because only junctional sequences without quality scores were contained in the immunoSEQ output, filtering matching that applied to full-length reads could not be performed. To assign V/J genes and CDR3, sequences were annotated against IMGT germline references using PyIR, a Python wrapper for IgBLAST v1.9. Reads were filtered out if the reads had weak V/J assignments (E-value above 1e-6), no CDR3, stop codons, out-of-frame junctions, or ambiguous translated residues. V3J clonotypes were defined as sequences sharing an identical inferred V gene, J gene, and CDR3 amino acid sequence. Percentage overlap between repertoires was computed as shared unique clonotypes divided by the size of the smaller repertoire. RTK rarefaction, the Chao1 estimator, and Recon v2.1 estimates of unobserved clonotypes were used to assess repertoire richness. OLGA was used to compute generation probabilities for all TCRbeta clonotypes that the gDNA method yielded from several donors. Not all clones reach the TCRdb copy of this immuneACCESS table, which keeps in-frame sequences only. Checked studies attribute under half of the gap to unresolved V genes and leave the rest unexplained. That table is the source of V, J and clone size, and D and trimming were worked out from the DNA. In this sample the table shows about 2 million clones, about 95% of which occur a single time. The top ten clonotypes cover 1% to 1.5% of the sample.

This sequence uses TRBV7-9 and TRBJ1-2, with a weak D call of TRBD1 (5 bases match). The clonotype originates from a man between 18 and 29 years old in good health. Sample: naive CD8+ T cells sorted from blood. The cell subset or site label, as the study defines it: CD45RA+CCR7+. Read as DNA, the sequence is TGTGCCAGCAGCTTAGAGGAGGGGATGGACTATGGCTACACCTTC. Its protein is CASSLEEGMDYGYTF. Joined to the reference TRBV7-9 and TRBJ1-2 proteins, this CDR3 gives the full variable domain: DTGVSQNPRHKITKRGQNVTFRCDPISEHNRLYWYRQTLGQGPEFLTYFQNEAQLEKSRLLSDRFSAERPKGSFSTLEIQRTEQGDSAMYLCASSLEEGMDYGYTFGSGTRLTVV.